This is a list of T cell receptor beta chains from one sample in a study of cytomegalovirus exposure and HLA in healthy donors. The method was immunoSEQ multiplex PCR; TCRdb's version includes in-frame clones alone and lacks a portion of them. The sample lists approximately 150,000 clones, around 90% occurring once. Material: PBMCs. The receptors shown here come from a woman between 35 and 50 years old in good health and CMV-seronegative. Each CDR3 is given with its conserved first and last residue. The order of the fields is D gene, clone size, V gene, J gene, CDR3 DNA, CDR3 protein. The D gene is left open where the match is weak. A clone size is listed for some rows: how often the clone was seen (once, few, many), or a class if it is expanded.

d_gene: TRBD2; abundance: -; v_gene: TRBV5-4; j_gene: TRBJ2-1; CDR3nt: TGTGCCAGCAGCAAAGTGGGGGGTCGGGAGGCCCCCTACAATGAGCAGTTCTTC; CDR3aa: CASSKVGGREAPYNEQFF
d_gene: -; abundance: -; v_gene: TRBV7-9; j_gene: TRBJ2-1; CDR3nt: TGTTCCAGCAGCCCTTACAATGAGCAGTTCTTC; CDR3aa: CSSSPYNEQFF
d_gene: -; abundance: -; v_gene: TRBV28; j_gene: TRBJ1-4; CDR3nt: TGTGCCAGCATGTTGCGTGAAAAACTGTTTTTT; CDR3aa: CASMLREKLFF
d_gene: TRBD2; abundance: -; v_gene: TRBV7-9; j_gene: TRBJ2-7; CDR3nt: TGTGCCAGCAGCGACATAGCGGGAACATACGAGCAGTACTTC; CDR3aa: CASSDIAGTYEQYF
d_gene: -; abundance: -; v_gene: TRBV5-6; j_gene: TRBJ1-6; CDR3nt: TGTGCCAGCAGCTTGGGGGTCTCGGAGTCCTATAATTCACCCCTCCACTTT; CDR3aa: CASSLGVSESYNSPLHF
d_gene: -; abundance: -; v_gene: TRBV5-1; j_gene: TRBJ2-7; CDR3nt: TGCGCCAGCAGCTTGTTGGCCACGTCCTACGAGCAGTACTTC; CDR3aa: CASSLLATSYEQYF
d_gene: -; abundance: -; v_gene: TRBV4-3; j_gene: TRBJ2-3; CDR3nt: TGCGCCAGCAGTCCTATAGCGGGCACAGATACGCAGTATTTT; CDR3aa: CASSPIAGTDTQYF
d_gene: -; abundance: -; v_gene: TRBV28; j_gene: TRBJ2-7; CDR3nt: TGTGCCAGCAGTTTTGACATCCGTGAACCCTACGAGCAGTACTTC; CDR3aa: CASSFDIREPYEQYF
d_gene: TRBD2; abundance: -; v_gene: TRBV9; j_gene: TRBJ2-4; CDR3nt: TGTGCCGGGTTGGGACTAGCGGGAGGTCGAGCCAAAAACATTCAGTACTTC; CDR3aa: CAGLGLAGGRAKNIQYF
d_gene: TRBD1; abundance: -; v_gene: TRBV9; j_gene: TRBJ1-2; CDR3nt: TGTGCCAGCAGCCCCGGACCGACAGGGGGCGACTATGGCTACACCTTC; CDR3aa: CASSPGPTGGDYGYTF
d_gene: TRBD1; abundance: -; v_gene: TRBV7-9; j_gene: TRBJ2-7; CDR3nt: TGTGCCAGCAGCTCGACCGGGACAGGGGGCAACGAGCAGTACTTC; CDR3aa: CASSSTGTGGNEQYF
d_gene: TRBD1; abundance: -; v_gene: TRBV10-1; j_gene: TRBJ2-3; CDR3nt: TGCGCCAGCAGTCCGGGACAGGGAACAGATACGCAGTATTTT; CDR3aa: CASSPGQGTDTQYF
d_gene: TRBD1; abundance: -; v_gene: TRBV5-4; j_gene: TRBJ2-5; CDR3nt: TGTGCCAGCAGCCAGGGACAGATCCAAGAGACCCAGTACTTC; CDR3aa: CASSQGQIQETQYF
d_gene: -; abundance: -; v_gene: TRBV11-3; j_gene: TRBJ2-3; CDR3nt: TGTGCCAGCAGCTTAGGGCACCTCGGGAGCCCTGCAGATACGCAGTATTTT; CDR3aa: CASSLGHLGSPADTQYF
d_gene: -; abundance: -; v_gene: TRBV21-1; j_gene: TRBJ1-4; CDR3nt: TGTGCCAGCGTCTCATTGGGGCAGGGGGAGGAAAAACTGTTTTTT; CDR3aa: CASVSLGQGEEKLFF
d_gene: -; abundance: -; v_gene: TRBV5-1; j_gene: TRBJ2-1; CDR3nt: TGCGCCAGCAGCTTGACTACAGGCCGCGCGGTCAATGAGCAGTTCTTC; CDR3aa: CASSLTTGRAVNEQFF
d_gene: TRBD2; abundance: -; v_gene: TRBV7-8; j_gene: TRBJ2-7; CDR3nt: TGTGCCAGCAGCTCCGGGGTAGGACTAGCGGGACGCGAGCAGTACTTC; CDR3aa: CASSSGVGLAGREQYF
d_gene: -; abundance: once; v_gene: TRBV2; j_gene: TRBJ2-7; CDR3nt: TGTGCCAGCAGTGGGATTGACGGAGCCTACGAGCAGTACTTC; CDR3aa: CASSGIDGAYEQYF
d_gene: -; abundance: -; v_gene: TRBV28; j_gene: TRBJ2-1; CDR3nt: TGTGCCAGCAGTAGGGACATTTTGGAGCAGTTCTTC; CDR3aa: CASSRDILEQFF
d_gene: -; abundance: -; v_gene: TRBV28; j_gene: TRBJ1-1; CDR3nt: TGTGCCAGCAGTTTGGAGGGGCCTCGTGAAGCTTTCTTT; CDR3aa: CASSLEGPREAFF
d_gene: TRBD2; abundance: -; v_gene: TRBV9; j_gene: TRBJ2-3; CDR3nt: TGTGCCAGCAGCGTGGGGGGGAGACCAGATACGCAGTATTTT; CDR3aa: CASSVGGRPDTQYF
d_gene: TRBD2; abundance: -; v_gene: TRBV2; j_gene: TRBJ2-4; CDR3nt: TGTGCCAGCGGGAGGGAGGGGAGAGCCAAAAACATTCAGTACTTC; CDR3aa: CASGREGRAKNIQYF
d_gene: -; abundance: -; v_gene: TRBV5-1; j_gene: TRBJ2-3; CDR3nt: TGCGCCAGCAGCTTCGGGCTAGCCCCAGATACGCAGTATTTT; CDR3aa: CASSFGLAPDTQYF
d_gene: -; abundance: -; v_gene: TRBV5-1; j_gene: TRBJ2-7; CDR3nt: TGCGCCAGCAGCCCGGAAGGATACCCGGGTTTAAGTGAGCAGTACTTC; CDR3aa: CASSPEGYPGLSEQYF
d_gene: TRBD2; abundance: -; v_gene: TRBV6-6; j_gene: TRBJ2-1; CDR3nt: TGTGCCAGCAGTTACGATTACGCGGGAGGGTACAATGAGCAGTTCTTC; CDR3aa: CASSYDYAGGYNEQFF
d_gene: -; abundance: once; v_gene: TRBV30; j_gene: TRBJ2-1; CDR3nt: TGTGCCTGGAGTGATATCTTTAAGGGGTACAATGAGCAGTTCTTC; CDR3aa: CAWSDIFKGYNEQFF
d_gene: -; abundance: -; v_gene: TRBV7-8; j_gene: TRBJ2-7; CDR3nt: TGTGCCAGCAGCTTAAGCGGTTACTACGAGCAGTACTTC; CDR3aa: CASSLSGYYEQYF
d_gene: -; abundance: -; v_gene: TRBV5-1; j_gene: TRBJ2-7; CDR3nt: TGCGCCAGCAGCCCCGGAGCGGGTGCCTACGAGCAGTACTTC; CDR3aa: CASSPGAGAYEQYF
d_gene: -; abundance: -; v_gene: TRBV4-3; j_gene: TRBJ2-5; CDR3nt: TGCGCCAGCAGCCAAGGTGTGACGGGAGAGACCCAGTACTTC; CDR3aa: CASSQGVTGETQYF
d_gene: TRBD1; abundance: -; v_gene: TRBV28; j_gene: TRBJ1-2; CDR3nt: TGTGCCAGCAGTTTTGGGACAGGAATCTATGGCTACACCTTC; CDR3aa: CASSFGTGIYGYTF
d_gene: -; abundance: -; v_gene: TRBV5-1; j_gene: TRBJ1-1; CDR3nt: TGCGCCAGCAGCTTAGGGGCGCAGACTGAAGCTTTCTTT; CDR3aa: CASSLGAQTEAFF
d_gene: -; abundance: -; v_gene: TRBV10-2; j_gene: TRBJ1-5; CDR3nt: TGCGCCAGCAGTGAGTTCGGAATTGGGCCAGAGTATAGCAATCAGCCCCAGCATTTT; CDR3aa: CASSEFGIGPEYSNQPQHF
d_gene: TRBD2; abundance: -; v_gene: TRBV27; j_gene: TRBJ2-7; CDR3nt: TGTGCCAGCGGATCCCAAGGGGCGGGAGAAGACGAGCAGTACTTC; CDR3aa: CASGSQGAGEDEQYF
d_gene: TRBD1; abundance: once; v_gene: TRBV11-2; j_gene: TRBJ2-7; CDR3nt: TGTGCCAGCAGCCCTTGGGACAGGGAGATCGAGCAGTACTTC; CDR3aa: CASSPWDREIEQYF
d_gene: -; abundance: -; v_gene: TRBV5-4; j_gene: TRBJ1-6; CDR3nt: TGTGCCAGCAGCTCCGCGGGGGGAGCCACTAATAATTCACCCCTCCACTTT; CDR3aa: CASSSAGGATNNSPLHF
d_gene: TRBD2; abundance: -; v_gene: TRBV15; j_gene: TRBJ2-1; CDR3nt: TGTGCCACCAGCAGAGATCTCACCCCTTTTAGCGGGAGGGGAACTGAGCAGTTCTTC; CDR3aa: CATSRDLTPFSGRGTEQFF
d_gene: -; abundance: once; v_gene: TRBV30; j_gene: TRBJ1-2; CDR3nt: TGTGCCTGCACGACAGTGACATATGGCTACACCTTC; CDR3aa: CACTTVTYGYTF
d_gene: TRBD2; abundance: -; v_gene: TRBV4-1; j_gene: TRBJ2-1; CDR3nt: TGCGCCAGCAGCCACCCAGGCGGGAGTAGATTCTTC; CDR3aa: CASSHPGGSRFF
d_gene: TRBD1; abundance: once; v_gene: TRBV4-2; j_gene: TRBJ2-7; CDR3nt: TGTGCCAGCAGCCAGCCCCCGGGACAGCTGATCCACGAGCAGTACTTC; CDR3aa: CASSQPPGQLIHEQYF
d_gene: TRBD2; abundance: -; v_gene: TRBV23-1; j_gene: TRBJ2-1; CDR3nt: TGCGCCAGCAGAATCATTAGCGGGACGGAGGACGATGAGCAGTTCTTC; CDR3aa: CASRIISGTEDDEQFF
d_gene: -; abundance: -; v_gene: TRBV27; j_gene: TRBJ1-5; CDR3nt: TGTGCCAGCAGTTTGGAGGGCTATAGCAATCAGCCCCAGCATTTT; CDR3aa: CASSLEGYSNQPQHF